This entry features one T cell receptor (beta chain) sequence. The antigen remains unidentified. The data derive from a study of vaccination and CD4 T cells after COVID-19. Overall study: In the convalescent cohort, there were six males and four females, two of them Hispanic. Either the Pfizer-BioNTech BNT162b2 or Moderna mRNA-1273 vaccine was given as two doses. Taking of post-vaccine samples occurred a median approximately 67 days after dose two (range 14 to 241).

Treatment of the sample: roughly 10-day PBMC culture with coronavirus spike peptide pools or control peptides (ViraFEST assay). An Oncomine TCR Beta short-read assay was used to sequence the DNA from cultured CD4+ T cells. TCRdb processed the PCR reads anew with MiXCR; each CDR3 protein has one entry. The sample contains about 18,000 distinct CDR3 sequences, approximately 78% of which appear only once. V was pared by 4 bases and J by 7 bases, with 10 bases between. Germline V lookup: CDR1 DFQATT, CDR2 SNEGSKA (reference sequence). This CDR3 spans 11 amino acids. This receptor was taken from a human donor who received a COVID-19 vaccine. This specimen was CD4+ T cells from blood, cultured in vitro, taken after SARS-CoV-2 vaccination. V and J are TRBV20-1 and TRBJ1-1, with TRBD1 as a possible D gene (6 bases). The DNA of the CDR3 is TGCAGTGCTACACAGGGATTTGAAGCTTTCTTT. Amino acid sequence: CSATQGFEAFF.